Shown below are 21 T cell receptor beta chains from a single sample sequenced in a study of T cell responses to AZD1222 COVID-19 vaccine. Generated by immunoSEQ multiplex PCR, the TCRdb table keeps only in-frame clones and is missing some. The data contain over 150,000 clones, about nine tenths of them singletons. The sequences come from peripheral blood, collected on day 0 of AZD1222 vaccination. These receptors came from an adult in good health.

The chain links TRBV19 to TRBJ1-2; no reliable D call. The ends were cut back, 7 bases at V and 1 base at J, with 16 bases in the middle. Germline V gene sequence: CDR1 LNHDA, CDR2 SQIVND (reference sequence). The CDR3 contains 15 residues. The CDR3 region is CASTAGPAVNYGYTF. CDR3 in DNA: TGTGCCAGTACCGCCGGGCCCGCCGTTAACTATGGCTACACCTTC.

In the case of this clone: Mismatch with germline at one junction end may stem from a read error. The chain uses TRBV30 and TRBJ1-6; no clear D. CDR1 is GTSNPN and CDR2 is SVGIG in the germline V gene (reference sequence). The CDR3 length is 12 residues. Here the CDR3 DNA reads TGTGCCTGGAGTGTAACCGGGCCCCGGGCCTACTTT. It yields the protein CAWSVTGPRAYF.

The CDR3 bases are TGTGCCAGCAGGATGGGACTAGCGGGGGGGCACACCGGGGAGCTGTTTTTT. Translated, it gives CASRMGLAGGHTGELFF. The rearrangement links TRBV2 to TRBJ2-2; TRBD2 agrees at 16 bases. Germline V lookup: CDR1 SNHLY, CDR2 FYNNEI. Germline trimming cut 6 bases from V and 3 bases from J; bases unmatched to any gene: 4. This CDR3 contains 17 residues.

The chain couples TRBV30 to TRBJ1-5; a weak D match, TRBD1 (5 bases). Trimming pared 1 base from V and 6 bases from J, leaving 13 bases between. The V gene's germline CDR1 is GTSNPN and CDR2 SVGIG (reference sequence). This CDR3 has 14 residues. The CDR3 DNA reads as TGTGCCTGGAGTGGTCCGCCGGGGGGTCAGCCCCAGCATTTT. It yields the protein CAWSGPPGGQPQHF.

The V and J genes are TRBV29-1 and TRBJ1-2; D not resolved. The germline CDR1 and CDR2 sequences are SQVTM and ANQGSEA. V dropped 6 bases and J dropped 4 bases, with 9 bases sitting between them. CDR3 size: 11 residues. The DNA of the CDR3 is TGCAGCGTGGTGGGAGGCTATGGCTACACCTTC. This codes for CSVVGGYGYTF.

The rearrangement joins TRBV7-9 to TRBJ2-3; D is perhaps TRBD2 (7 bases). The CDR3 is 19 residues long. CDR1 and CDR2 (germline): SEHNR, FQNEAQ (reference sequence). V was shortened by 4 bases and J by 2 bases, with 25 bases between the two germline ends. The CDR3 DNA reads TGTGCCAGCAGCTCCATACGAGGGGGGGCCTTCGCCTTCACAGATACGCAGTATTTT. It yields the protein CASSSIRGGAFAFTDTQYF.

V and J are TRBV7-9 and TRBJ2-1; 7 positions agree with TRBD2. Looked up from germline, CDR1 is SEHNR and CDR2 is FQNEAQ (reference sequence). CDR3 length: 12 amino acids. Unmatched junction bases numbered 5, after V lost 5 bases and J lost 10 bases. The CDR3: CASSPSRGEQFF. The CDR3 region has the DNA TGTGCCAGCAGCCCGTCGCGGGGGGAGCAGTTCTTC.

The gene calls are TRBV19 and TRBJ1-2; TRBD1 matches 7 bases. Germline CDR1 LNHDA, CDR2 SQIVND (reference sequence). This CDR3 has 15 amino acids. The V segment lost 0 bases and the J segment 3 bases; nucleotides outside the gene matches: 4. The DNA for the CDR3 is TGTGCCAGTAGTATAGAAGGGGGCGCCTACTATGGCTACACCTTC. Translating gives CASSIEGGAYYGYTF.

The gene calls are TRBV3-1 (or the pseudogene TRBV3-2) and TRBJ1-2; D possibly corresponds to TRBD1 (6 bases). Germline CDR1 reads LGHDT; CDR2 reads YNNKEL (reference sequence). The CDR3 runs to 14 residues. V lost 5 bases and J 2 bases, leaving 12 bases between the germline ends. DNA for the CDR3: TGTGCCAGCAGCTTATGGACAGAAAACTATGGCTACACCTTC. This gives the protein CASSLWTENYGYTF.

The chain employs TRBV16 and TRBJ2-4; D is undetermined. CDR1 and CDR2 (germline): KGHSY, FQNENV. V gave up 0 bases and J gave up 0 bases, with 3 bases separating them. The CDR3 has 14 residues. The CDR3 DNA reads as TGTGCCAGCAGCCAATCAGGAGCCAAAAACATTCAGTACTTC. Encoded protein: CASSQSGAKNIQYF.

This chain links TRBV10-3 with TRBJ2-7, with a possible D match to TRBD1 (6 bases). Germline CDR1 reads ENHRY; CDR2 reads SYGVKD. This CDR3 has 13 amino acids. Trimming removed 10 bases at V and 0 bases at J, with 13 bases between. CDR3 in DNA: TGTGCCACCAGACAGGAGATCTCCTACGAGCAGTACTTC. This codes for CATRQEISYEQYF.

The V and J genes are TRBV5-1 and TRBJ2-5, with D possibly matching TRBD1 (5 bases). This CDR3 is 17 amino acids long. The V and J ends lost 4 bases and 2 bases respectively, with 21 bases between them. Germline CDR1 is SGHRS and CDR2 is YFSETQ. The CDR3 nucleotides read TGCGCCAGCAGCGCAAGCATCAGGGTTGTGCCTCAAGAGACCCAGTACTTC. This codes for CASSASIRVVPQETQYF.

The chain joins TRBV5-1 to TRBJ1-1; D call uncertain. This CDR3 comprises 15 residues. Germline lookup yields CDR1 SGHRS and CDR2 YFSETQ. The ends were cut back, 1 base at V and 0 bases at J, with 10 bases in the middle. The CDR3 region has the DNA TGCGCCAGCAGCTTGTCTGTACTCATGAACACTGAAGCTTTCTTT. It translates to CASSLSVLMNTEAFF.

The chain joins TRBV21-1 to TRBJ2-5; the D segment call TRBD1 is taken from the table without a DNA check. TRBV21-1 is an annotated pseudogene. The CDR3 sequence is 18 residues long. CDR3 in DNA: TGTGCCAGCAGCATTCCCCGGGACAGGGGGAAGGGAGAGGAGACCCAGTACTTC. It yields the protein CASSIPRDRGKGEETQYF.

The chain couples TRBV20-1 to TRBJ1-1; TRBD1 might be the D (5 bases). CDR1 is DFQATT, CDR2 SNEGSKA, per germline (reference sequence). This CDR3 is built from 11 residues. Trimming left V 7 bases short and J 1 base short, with 7 bases between. The chain's CDR3 is CSGGANTEAFF. The CDR3 coding sequence is TGCAGTGGAGGGGCGAACACTGAAGCTTTCTTT.

This chain connects TRBV3-1 (or the pseudogene TRBV3-2) to TRBJ2-7; 9 positions agree with TRBD2. The CDR3 contains 13 residues. Germline trimming cut 4 bases from V and 2 bases from J; bases unmatched to any gene: 0. CDR1 and CDR2 from the germline V gene are LGHDT and YNNKEL (reference sequence). CDR3 bases: TGTGCCAGCAGCCGGACTAGCGCCTACGAGCAGTACTTC. It specifies CASSRTSAYEQYF.

V gene TRBV6-5 combines with J gene TRBJ2-7; a weak D match, TRBD1 (6 bases). The germline CDR1 and CDR2 sequences are MNHEY and SVGAGI. This CDR3 comprises 14 residues. Trimming stripped 7 bases from V and 0 bases from J, with 13 bases between. Here the CDR3 DNA reads TGTGCCAGCACCGAGGGGGACCTCTCCTACGAGCAGTACTTC. The encoded protein is CASTEGDLSYEQYF.

This chain connects TRBV18 to TRBJ2-6; TRBD1 matches at 9 bases. CDR3 length: 17 residues. With V trimmed by 8 bases and J by 1 base, 9 bases remained unmatched. Germline loops: CDR1 KGHSH, CDR2 LQKENI. The CDR3 protein is CASAPGQGISGANVLTF. As DNA, the CDR3 is TGTGCCAGCGCGCCGGGACAGGGTATATCTGGGGCCAACGTCCTGACTTTC.

The chain recombines TRBV5-6 with TRBJ2-5, with no clear D. V was trimmed by 0 bases and J by 0 bases, leaving 0 bases between them. Germline values: CDR1 SGHDT, CDR2 YYEEEE. The CDR3 is made up of 12 amino acids. This chain's CDR3 is CASSLDQETQYF. The CDR3 bases are TGTGCCAGCAGCTTGGACCAAGAGACCCAGTACTTC.

The chain joins TRBV5-1 to TRBJ1-6; maybe TRBD1 (5 bases). In germline, CDR1 is SGHRS, CDR2 YFSETQ. V dropped 4 bases and J dropped 3 bases, with 11 bases sitting between them. The CDR3 contains 15 residues. In DNA form, the CDR3 reads TGCGCCAGCAGCGTGCAGGGCAACTATAATTCACCCCTCCACTTT. Protein: CASSVQGNYNSPLHF.

This rearrangement joins TRBV19 to TRBJ1-5; the match to TRBD1 covers 7 bases. The length of the CDR3 is 15 residues. Unmatched junction bases numbered 6, after V lost 5 bases and J lost 2 bases. Germline values: CDR1 LNHDA, CDR2 SQIVND (reference sequence). CDR3 protein: CASSPPGQRNQPQHF. CDR3 nucleotides: TGTGCCAGTAGTCCCCCGGGACAGCGCAATCAGCCCCAGCATTTT.